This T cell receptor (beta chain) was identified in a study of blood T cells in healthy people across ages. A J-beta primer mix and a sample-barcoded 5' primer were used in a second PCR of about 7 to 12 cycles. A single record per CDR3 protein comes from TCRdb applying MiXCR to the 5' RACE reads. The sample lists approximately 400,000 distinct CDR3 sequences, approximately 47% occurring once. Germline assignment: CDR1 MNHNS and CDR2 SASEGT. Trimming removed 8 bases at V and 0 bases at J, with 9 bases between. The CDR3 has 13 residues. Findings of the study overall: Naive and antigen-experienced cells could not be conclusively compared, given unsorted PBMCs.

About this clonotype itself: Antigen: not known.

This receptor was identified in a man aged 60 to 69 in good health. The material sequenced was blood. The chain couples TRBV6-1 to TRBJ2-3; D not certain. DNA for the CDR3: TGTGCCAGCGGGCAGAGCAGCACAGATACGCAGTATTTT. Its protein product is CASGQSSTDTQYF.